A single sample gave rise to the 16 T cell receptor beta chains below, sequenced in a study of blood T cell repertoires in COVID-19. Clones were sequenced by immunoSEQ multiplex PCR, and TCRdb holds only the in-frame ones, with some missing. Among over 55,000 clones listed, around 86% were seen once. Sequencing input: peripheral blood. These TCRs come from a man between 45 and 60 years old with active COVID-19.

The chain has TRBV6-2 or TRBV6-3 and TRBJ2-7, with TRBD2 matching over 7 bases. The CDR3 is 17 residues long. CDR1 is MNHEY and CDR2 is SVGEGT in the germline V gene. The V and J ends lost 2 bases and 6 bases, in that order; junction bases with no gene match: 16. The chain's CDR3 is CASSYRFTSARAGEQYF. In DNA, the CDR3 is TGTGCCAGCAGTTACCGATTCACTAGCGCCAGAGCCGGCGAGCAGTACTTC.

This rearrangement joins TRBV27 to TRBJ2-3; 8 bases map to TRBD2. Germline V gives CDR1 MNHEY, CDR2 SMNVEV (reference sequence). The junction had 4 bases not matched to a gene; V was cut back by 3 bases and J by 2 bases. The CDR3 runs 15 residues. The CDR3 coding sequence is TGTGCCAGCAGTTTTAGGCGGGAGGCCACAGATACGCAGTATTTT. Its protein product is CASSFRREATDTQYF.

J is TRBJ2-7 and V is TRBV5-1, with 12 positions matching TRBD1. J was trimmed by 7 bases and V by 2 bases; bases with no gene match: 7. Per the germline V gene, CDR1 is SGHRS and CDR2 is YFSETQ. This CDR3 spans 15 amino acids. CDR3 loop: CASSLEGQGAREQYF. In DNA, the CDR3 is TGCGCCAGCAGCTTAGAGGGACAGGGGGCGCGGGAGCAGTACTTC.

J is TRBJ1-1 and V is TRBV6-5, with D hard to call. Germline V gene sequence: CDR1 MNHEY, CDR2 SVGAGI. V lost 6 bases and J lost 1, with 6 bases in between. This CDR3 has 12 residues. The CDR3 nucleotides are TGTGCCAGCAGATCGGGGAACACTGAAGCTTTCTTT. This sequence encodes CASRSGNTEAFF.

V and J are TRBV11-2 and TRBJ2-7, with 9 bases identical to TRBD1. CDR1 SGHAT and CDR2 FQNNGV come from the germline V gene. The V gene end was trimmed by 5 bases and the J gene end by 2 bases; junction bases not matched to a gene: 7. The length of the CDR3 is 15 residues. The CDR3 loop reads CASSPLGTGTYEQYF. Written as DNA, the CDR3 is TGTGCCAGCAGCCCACTCGGGACAGGGACCTACGAGCAGTACTTC.

This clone came up once. The chain joins TRBV7-2 to TRBJ2-1; D is unclear. Trimming took off 2 bases at V and 5 bases at J, with 16 bases between the two ends. Germline V gene sequence: CDR1 SGHTA, CDR2 FQGNSA. The CDR3 spans 16 residues. This CDR3 is CASSLRLSWSHNEQFF. DNA for the CDR3: TGTGCCAGCAGCTTACGACTTAGCTGGAGTCACAATGAGCAGTTCTTC.

The rearrangement uses TRBV6-5 and TRBJ2-1, with 9 bases that match TRBD1. The germline gives CDR1 MNHEY, CDR2 SVGAGI. With 6 bases clipped from V and 6 bases from J, the junction kept 9 bases outside the gene matches. This CDR3 contains 15 residues. The DNA of the CDR3 is TGTGCCAGCAGGGCCGGGACAGGGCCTCTCAATGAGCAGTTCTTC. Translating it yields CASRAGTGPLNEQFF.

The V and J genes are TRBV7-9 and TRBJ2-5; the match to TRBD1 covers 7 bases. J gave up 5 bases and V 5 bases, and 11 bases lay outside the gene matches. This CDR3 spans 15 amino acids. Germline V gene data show CDR1 as SEHNR and CDR2 as FQNEAQ (reference sequence). CDR3 bases: TGTGCCAGCAGCCCAAACAGGGGTGTAGGCGAGACCCAGTACTTC. Translating gives CASSPNRGVGETQYF.

The chain is built from TRBV3-1 (or the pseudogene TRBV3-2) and TRBJ2-1; 16 nucleotides agree with TRBD2. Germline loops: CDR1 LGHDT, CDR2 YNNKEL (reference sequence). The V segment lost 4 bases and the J segment 4 bases; nucleotides outside the gene matches: 1. The CDR3 sequence is 16 residues long. The CDR3 nucleotides are TGTGCCAGCAGCCTGGGACTAGCGGGAGGGTACAATGAGCAGTTCTTC. Encoded protein: CASSLGLAGGYNEQFF.

The chain uses TRBV29-1 and TRBJ1-5, with D perhaps matching TRBD1 (6 bases). The CDR3 sequence is 14 residues long. The V and J ends lost 5 bases and 4 bases respectively, with 15 bases between them. Per germline, CDR1 SQVTM and CDR2 ANQGSEA. The CDR3 DNA is TGCAGCGTTACACAGGGAAGTGGGAATCAGCCCCAGCATTTT. Translation gives CSVTQGSGNQPQHF. The full variable domain, with the rest looked up from reference TRBV29-1 and TRBJ1-5, is SAVISQKPSRDICQRGTSLTIQCQVDSQVTMMFWYRQQPGQSLTLIATANQGSEATYESGFVIDKFPISRPNLTFSTLTVSNMSPEDSSIYLCSVTQGSGNQPQHFGDGTRLSIL.

This clone was detected once. V usage is TRBV3-1 (or the pseudogene TRBV3-2) and J usage is TRBJ2-1; D might be TRBD2 (6 bases). This CDR3 contains 15 residues. The V gene's germline CDR1 is LGHDT and CDR2 YNNKEL (reference sequence). V dropped 4 bases and J dropped 1 base, with 11 bases sitting between them. The CDR3 region is CASSPGGKSYNEQFF. CDR3 DNA sequence: TGTGCCAGCAGCCCTGGCGGGAAGTCCTACAATGAGCAGTTCTTC.

J is TRBJ2-5 and V is TRBV4-3, with a tentative D call TRBD2 (7 bases). In germline, CDR1 is LGHNA, CDR2 YSLEER. The CDR3 consists of 14 residues. Trimming cost V 3 bases and J 4 bases, with 12 bases left between them. In DNA form, the CDR3 reads TGCGCCAGCAGCCAGATAGGGGGGGTAGAGACCCAGTACTTC. The encoded protein is CASSQIGGVETQYF.

CDR3 residues: CASRPGTAYEQYF. The DNA of the CDR3 is TGTGCCAGCAGACCCGGGACAGCTTACGAGCAGTACTTC. V gene TRBV12-3 or TRBV12-4 combines with J gene TRBJ2-7; 7 positions agree with TRBD1. The CDR3 contains 13 residues. V shed 6 bases, J shed 4 bases, and the junction held 6 bases outside the gene matches.

This sequence joins TRBV19 and TRBJ2-1, with TRBD1 identical over 7 bases. The junction had 17 bases not matched to a gene; V was cut back by 6 bases and J by 9 bases. CDR1 and CDR2 from the germline V gene are LNHDA and SQIVND (reference sequence). The CDR3 sequence is 16 residues long. The CDR3 spells CASSLGTGTAFREQFF. The CDR3 DNA follows: TGTGCCAGTAGCCTCGGAACCGGGACAGCTTTTCGTGAGCAGTTCTTC.

This chain connects TRBV9 to TRBJ2-1, with D possibly matching TRBD2 (6 bases). The length of the CDR3 is 16 residues. Germline V gene sequence: CDR1 SGDLS, CDR2 YYNGEE. The V and J ends lost 3 bases and 3 bases respectively, with 16 bases between them. CDR3 in amino acids: CASSGLGRDIYNEQFF. Here the CDR3 DNA reads TGTGCCAGCAGCGGATTGGGGCGGGATATCTACAATGAGCAGTTCTTC.

J is TRBJ2-3 and V is TRBV9; 11 nucleotides agree with TRBD2. The CDR3 runs to 17 residues. Trimming removed 0 bases from V and 5 bases from J; junction bases left unmatched: 8. The germline gives CDR1 SGDLS, CDR2 YYNGEE. In DNA, the CDR3 is TGTGCCAGCAGCGTAGCCAGAACTAGCGGGAGCGTAGATACGCAGTATTTT. Its translation is CASSVARTSGSVDTQYF.